The 21 T cell receptor beta chains in this list originate from one sample, sequenced in a study of blood T cell repertoires in COVID-19. Assay: immunoSEQ multiplex PCR; the TCRdb copy retains only in-frame clones and omits some. The repertoire holds approximately 670,000 clones, 85% to 90% seen once, with roughly 0.25% in the top ten. The sample taken for sequencing was peripheral blood. These receptors were obtained from a woman under 30 with acute or convalescent COVID-19.

Here the CDR3 reads CASTIHPQGNSPLHF. The CDR3 DNA follows: TGTGCCAGCACCATCCACCCGCAGGGTAATTCACCCCTCCACTTT. J is TRBJ1-6 and V is TRBV2; possibly TRBD1 for D (5 bases). The CDR3 sequence is 15 residues long. Per germline, CDR1 SNHLY and CDR2 FYNNEI. The ends were cut back, 7 bases at V and 6 bases at J, with 16 bases in the middle.

V is TRBV9 and J is TRBJ1-2, with 7 bases aligning to TRBD1. Trimming cost V 7 bases and J 5 bases; bases outside gene matches: 14. The CDR3 loop spans 15 amino acids. Germline CDR1 SGDLS, CDR2 YYNGEE. As DNA, the CDR3 is TGTGCCAGCCGTGGTTGGACAGGACGGGAGTATGGCTACACCTTC. It yields the protein CASRGWTGREYGYTF. Full variable domain (remainder filled in from reference TRBV9 and TRBJ1-2): DSGVTQTPKHLITATGQRVTLRCSPRSGDLSVYWYQQSLDQGLQFLIQYYNGEERAKGNILERFSAQQFPDLHSELNLSSLELGDSALYFCASRGWTGREYGYTFGSGTRLTVV.

The chain couples TRBV29-1 to TRBJ2-5, with a possible D match to TRBD2 (5 bases). CDR3 length: 14 amino acids. Per germline, CDR1 SQVTM and CDR2 ANQGSEA. V was trimmed by 3 bases and J by 4 bases, leaving 15 bases between them. The CDR3 reads CSVETRGSGETQYF. The CDR3 nucleotides are TGCAGCGTTGAGACCCGGGGATCGGGAGAGACCCAGTACTTC. The full variable domain, in which reference TRBV29-1 and TRBJ2-5 provide the parts outside the CDR3, is SAVISQKPSRDICQRGTSLTIQCQVDSQVTMMFWYRQQPGQSLTLIATANQGSEATYESGFVIDKFPISRPNLTFSTLTVSNMSPEDSSIYLCSVETRGSGETQYFGPGTRLLVL.

The V and J genes are TRBV7-2 and TRBJ2-7; 7 positions match TRBD2. CDR1 is SGHTA, CDR2 FQGNSA, per germline. After removal of 5 bases from V and 5 bases from J, the junction contained 9 bases not matched to a gene. The CDR3 totals 14 residues. The CDR3 reads CASSISGAPDEQYF. The CDR3 nucleotides read TGTGCCAGCAGCATCAGCGGGGCCCCTGACGAGCAGTACTTC.

V is TRBV10-3 and J is TRBJ2-7; a possible D gene is TRBD2 (7 bases). V gave up 0 bases and J gave up 0 bases, with 15 bases separating them. CDR1 is ENHRY, CDR2 SYGVKD, per germline. The length of the CDR3 is 17 residues. The CDR3 sequence is CAISESGEGGPSYEQYF. CDR3 nucleotide sequence: TGTGCCATCAGTGAGTCGGGTGAGGGGGGGCCCTCCTACGAGCAGTACTTC.

The rearrangement uses TRBV2 and TRBJ1-2, with a tentative D call TRBD1 (6 bases). Germline CDR1 is SNHLY and CDR2 is FYNNEI. This CDR3 contains 14 residues. V was pared by 6 bases and J by 1 base, with 12 bases between. The CDR3: CASSVARGNYGYTF. The CDR3 bases are TGTGCCAGCAGCGTTGCCAGGGGTAACTATGGCTACACCTTC. The full variable domain, with the rest looked up from reference TRBV2 and TRBJ1-2, is EPEVTQTPSHQVTQMGQEVILRCVPISNHLYFYWYRQILGQKVEFLVSFYNNEISEKSEIFDDQFSVERPDGSNFTLKIRSTKLEDSAMYFCASSVARGNYGYTFGSGTRLTVV.

The rearrangement links TRBV20-1 to TRBJ1-3; possibly TRBD1 for D (6 bases). Per germline, CDR1 DFQATT and CDR2 SNEGSKA (reference sequence). The CDR3 consists of 11 residues. V gave up 7 bases and J gave up 8 bases, with 12 bases separating them. The CDR3 region has the DNA TGCAGTGGGCAGGGGCTAGACACCATATATTTT. Translation gives CSGQGLDTIYF.

The rearrangement links TRBV30 to TRBJ1-6; tentative D call: TRBD1 (5 bases). This CDR3 region has 12 residues. V shed 0 bases and J shed 13 bases, with 10 bases lying between them. The germline V gene has CDR1 GTSNPN and CDR2 SVGIG (reference sequence). The DNA for the CDR3 is TGTGCCTGGAGTGTACATCGGGGGCCCCTCCACTTT. This gives the protein CAWSVHRGPLHF.

The CDR3 is CASSYSKGDGYTF. The DNA of the CDR3 is TGTGCCAGCAGTTACTCGAAGGGGGATGGCTACACCTTC. This sequence joins TRBV6-5 and TRBJ1-2, with a possible D match to TRBD1 (6 bases). Germline V gene lookup returns CDR1 MNHEY and CDR2 SVGAGI. CDR3 length: 13 amino acids. The V end lost 0 bases, the J end lost 6 bases, and 8 bases lay between the germline ends.

This rearrangement joins TRBV6-5 to TRBJ1-1, with 8 positions matching TRBD1. Germline V gene data show CDR1 as MNHEY and CDR2 as SVGAGI. Losses at the gene ends were 2 bases for V and 1 base for J; bases not matched to a gene: 6. The CDR3 length is 16 residues. The CDR3 region has the DNA TGTGCCAGCAGTTACCATCCTGGACAGGGGAACACTGAAGCTTTCTTT. It encodes CASSYHPGQGNTEAFF.

This clone has a handful of counts. Here the CDR3 DNA reads TGTGCCAGCAGTGATGAGGGGGACAGGGCAGGGGGAAACACCATATATTTT. Translating it yields CASSDEGDRAGGNTIYF. The J gene is TRBJ1-3, the V gene TRBV25-1; 9 bases are a match to TRBD1. J was trimmed by 4 bases and V by 3 bases; bases with no gene match: 10. CDR3 length equals 17 residues. Looked up from germline, CDR1 is MGHDK and CDR2 is SYGVNS.

J is TRBJ2-7 and V is TRBV2; perhaps TRBD1 as D (6 bases). The CDR3 extends over 16 amino acids. Trimming removed 4 bases from V and 1 base from J, with 17 bases in between. Germline-derived CDR1 and CDR2 are SNHLY and FYNNEI. The CDR3 DNA reads as TGTGCCAGCAGTGTCCCCACTACAGGGATTTCCTACGAGCAGTACTTC. Protein: CASSVPTTGISYEQYF.

The chain joins TRBV9 to TRBJ1-1; D unresolved. The CDR3 runs to 13 residues. V was pared by 3 bases and J by 11 bases, with 17 bases between. Germline-derived CDR1 and CDR2 are SGDLS and YYNGEE. CDR3 protein: CASSAEGKATAFF. The CDR3 DNA follows: TGTGCCAGCAGCGCGGAGGGTAAGGCGACGGCTTTCTTT.

The chain recombines TRBV6-5 with TRBJ2-3; a possible D gene is TRBD2 (7 bases). Germline values: CDR1 MNHEY, CDR2 SVGAGI. V was clipped by 5 bases and J by 1 base, with 10 bases between them. The CDR3 extends over 14 amino acids. CDR3 amino acids: CASSLGGGTDTQYF. Here the CDR3 DNA reads TGTGCCAGCAGTCTAGGGGGGGGCACAGATACGCAGTATTTT.

The gene calls are TRBV23-1 and TRBJ1-2, with TRBD1 identical over 7 bases. TRBV23-1 is flagged as an ORF with uncertain function. CDR3 size: 17 residues. V was clipped by 0 bases and J by 4 bases; unmatched bases: 11. The CDR3 DNA follows: TGCGCCAGCAGTCAATCCGACAGGGAGTTAAGTAGCTATGGCTACACCTTC. Amino acids: CASSQSDRELSSYGYTF.

Turning to this clone: The junction differs from germline at one of its ends, possibly a read error. The rearrangement joins TRBV27 to TRBJ1-3, with no clear D. The CDR3 contains 13 residues. The V gene's germline CDR1 is MNHEY and CDR2 SMNVEV (reference sequence). The CDR3 spells CASGFGSGNTIYF. The DNA for the CDR3 is TGTGCCAGCGGTTTCGGGTCTGGAAACACCATATATTTT.

The genes are TRBV19 and TRBJ2-3; tentative D call: TRBD1 (6 bases). Per the germline V gene, CDR1 is LNHDA and CDR2 is SQIVND (reference sequence). V dropped 2 bases and J dropped 0 bases, with 12 bases sitting between them. There are 16 residues in the CDR3. This CDR3 reads CASSIPTGPSTDTQYF. The CDR3 DNA reads as TGTGCCAGTAGTATACCGACAGGTCCTAGCACAGATACGCAGTATTTT.

This clone has just a few counts. The chain is built from TRBV3-1 (or the pseudogene TRBV3-2) and TRBJ1-2, with 7 bases lining up with TRBD1. The CDR3 consists of 14 residues. J gave up 6 bases and V 4 bases, and 8 bases lay outside the gene matches. Germline lookup yields CDR1 LGHDT and CDR2 YNNKEL (reference sequence). As DNA, the CDR3 is TGTGCCAGCAGCCCCTTACAGGGGTACGATGGCTACACCTTC. It translates to CASSPLQGYDGYTF.

This chain links TRBV12-3 or TRBV12-4 with TRBJ1-6; D not resolved. This CDR3 is built from 13 residues. V gave up 5 bases and J gave up 7 bases, with 9 bases separating them. CDR3 nucleotides: TGTGCCAGCAGTACCCGAGGGAATTCACCCCTCCACTTT. Its protein product is CASSTRGNSPLHF.

V gene TRBV5-6 combines with J gene TRBJ2-7, with unresolved D. Trimming pared 0 bases from V and 7 bases from J, leaving 8 bases between. Germline values: CDR1 SGHDT, CDR2 YYEEEE. The length of the CDR3 is 12 residues. The CDR3 DNA is TGTGCCAGCAGCTTGGGGCTGGAGGAGCAGTACTTC. Protein sequence: CASSLGLEEQYF.

This chain uses TRBV6-4 with TRBJ1-5, with D maybe TRBD1 (6 bases). V lost 3 bases and J lost 1, with 10 bases in between. From germline, CDR1 is MRHNA and CDR2 SNTAGT. This CDR3 contains 15 residues. The CDR3 DNA is TGTGCCAGCAGTGAGCCAGGGGTGAGCAATCAGCCCCAGCATTTT. Its translation: CASSEPGVSNQPQHF.